Reported below is one TCR beta chain. Method: immunoSEQ multiplex PCR; TCRdb's copy keeps in-frame clones and lacks some. The sample lists about 400,000 clones, 65% to 90% occurring once. This specimen comes from a study of blood T cell repertoires in COVID-19. Background on the study: The United States, Italy and Spain were the sources of the acute and convalescent COVID-19 samples. PBMCs, B-cell-depleted T cells, or T cells provided the cDNA or gDNA that made up the material.

Per germline, CDR1 SGHTA and CDR2 FQGNSA. This CDR3 comprises 13 residues. V shed 5 bases and J 11 bases; nucleotides not matched to a gene: 9. Those enrolled in Seattle joined during active infection and were followed longitudinally afterward. V and J are TRBV7-2 and TRBJ1-5, with 7 bases fitting TRBD1. Sequencing was performed on peripheral blood. The TCR originated in a woman aged 60-70 years with COVID-19, enrolled during active disease. The CDR3 is CASSQAYDRAQHF. In nucleotides, the CDR3 is TGTGCCAGCAGCCAAGCATACGACAGGGCCCAGCATTTT.